The 25 T cell receptor beta chains listed next were all sequenced from one sample in a study of shared clonotypes between healthy human individuals (TCRdb year 2020). Libraries came from the immunoSEQ multiplex PCR assay. TCRdb limited this immuneACCESS table to in-frame rearrangements with V and J called. A share of clones is missing; checked studies link under half to unresolved V genes, and the rest is unexplained. For this sample the table gives nearly 750,000 clones, of which roughly 72% were detected only once. The ten largest clonotypes hold around 1.7% of the sample. Sequenced material: memory CD4+ T cells sorted from blood. Read against the paper, the sample's cell subset or site label means: CD45RA-negative fraction. The source of these receptors is a woman in her twenties or thirties in good health.

This clone was observed a few times. The chain links TRBV6-6 to TRBJ2-4; the match to TRBD2 covers 9 bases. The CDR3 is 16 amino acids. V was pared by 4 bases and J by 0 bases, with 4 bases of the junction left unmatched. Germline assignment: CDR1 MNHNY and CDR2 SVGAGI (reference sequence). The CDR3 loop reads CASSFRLAAAKNIQYF. The DNA for the CDR3 is TGTGCCAGCAGTTTCAGACTAGCGGCAGCCAAAAACATTCAGTACTTC.

The count of this clone is one. V and J are TRBV27 and TRBJ1-5; D is perhaps TRBD1 (5 bases). The CDR3 contains 14 residues. Trimming took off 2 bases at V and 10 bases at J, with 15 bases between the two ends. Germline assignment: CDR1 MNHEY and CDR2 SMNVEV (reference sequence). DNA for the CDR3: TGTGCCAGCAGTTTACAGGGAGGGTTTTATCCCCAGCATTTT. Its protein product is CASSLQGGFYPQHF.

This clone appeared a few times. The chain employs TRBV30 and TRBJ1-4; D is ambiguous. Germline CDR1 reads GTSNPN; CDR2 reads SVGIG (reference sequence). V was pared by 0 bases and J by 10 bases, with 9 bases between. This CDR3 spans 12 amino acids. CDR3 region: CAWSVLPGKLFF. The CDR3 nucleotides are TGTGCCTGGAGTGTTCTTCCAGGAAAACTGTTTTTT.

The chain joins TRBV5-8 to TRBJ2-7; no firm D call. The germline V gene has CDR1 SGHTS and CDR2 YDEGEE. V lost 0 bases and J lost 3, with 10 bases in between. This CDR3 is 14 amino acids long. CDR3 nucleotide sequence: TGTGCCAGCAGCTTGGGGACCGATAGCTACGAGCAGTACTTC. Translated, it gives CASSLGTDSYEQYF.

This clone was seen repeatedly, ten times or more. The rearrangement uses TRBV2 and TRBJ2-1, with TRBD2 identical over 10 bases. The CDR3 totals 17 residues. V lost 7 bases and J lost 4; bases outside the gene matches: 13. CDR1 and CDR2 from the germline V gene are SNHLY and FYNNEI. As DNA, the CDR3 is TGTGCCAGCATTCCAGGGACAGCGGGAGGGCCGTACAATGAGCAGTTCTTC. It translates to CASIPGTAGGPYNEQFF.

The J gene is TRBJ2-1, the V gene TRBV15; 9 bases match TRBD2. The V gene's germline CDR1 is LNHNV and CDR2 YYDKDF (reference sequence). The CDR3 covers 15 residues. With 5 bases clipped from V and 4 bases from J, the junction kept 6 bases outside the gene matches. The CDR3 nucleotides are TGTGCCACCAGCCGGAGTAGCGGGAGTTACAATGAGCAGTTCTTC. Its translation is CATSRSSGSYNEQFF.

The chain is built from TRBV29-1 and TRBJ2-5; tentative D call: TRBD2 (7 bases). Trimming cost V 7 bases and J 11 bases, with 23 bases left between them. Germline assignment: CDR1 SQVTM and CDR2 ANQGSEA. The CDR3 length is 13 residues. The CDR3 loop reads CSAADGQGREQYF. CDR3 DNA sequence: TGCAGCGCCGCGGATGGGCAGGGGAGGGAGCAGTACTTC.

The rearrangement links TRBV15 to TRBJ2-7; no firm D call. Trimming took 0 bases from V and 3 from J, leaving 6 bases between them. The CDR3 loop spans 13 amino acids. The germline CDR1 and CDR2 sequences are LNHNV and YYDKDF (reference sequence). The CDR3 DNA is TGTGCCACCAGCAGAGATTCTGACTACGAGCAGTACTTC. Residues: CATSRDSDYEQYF.

V and J are TRBV28 and TRBJ2-1, with TRBD1 matching 11 bases. Germline CDR1 and CDR2: MDHEN and SYDVKM. J gave up 5 bases and V 4 bases, and 4 bases lay outside the gene matches. The CDR3 length is 15 residues. Here the CDR3 DNA reads TGTGCCAGCAGTTCTCCGGGACAGGGGGACAATGAGCAGTTCTTC. Protein product: CASSSPGQGDNEQFF.

The rearrangement uses TRBV18 and TRBJ2-6; D not resolved. The germline V gene has CDR1 KGHSH and CDR2 LQKENI. The CDR3 consists of 16 residues. V lost 3 bases and J lost 0, with 9 bases in between. This chain's CDR3 is CASSPLRASGANVLTF. As DNA, the CDR3 is TGTGCCAGCTCACCTTTACGGGCCTCTGGGGCCAACGTCCTGACTTTC.

The V and J genes are TRBV27 and TRBJ2-3; D is undetermined. Germline V gene sequence: CDR1 MNHEY, CDR2 SMNVEV (reference sequence). This CDR3 is built from 14 residues. V shed 4 bases and J shed 1 base, with 9 bases lying between them. The CDR3 protein is CASSWAKGTDTQYF. Here the CDR3 DNA reads TGTGCCAGCAGTTGGGCTAAAGGCACAGATACGCAGTATTTT.

This clone was recorded a few times. J is TRBJ2-5 and V is TRBV19; 9 bases match TRBD1. CDR1 and CDR2 from the germline V gene are LNHDA and SQIVND (reference sequence). V trimming: 6 bases; J trimming: 4 bases; junction bases outside the gene matches: 6. There are 14 residues in the CDR3. CDR3 residues: CASRTGTGSETQYF. DNA for the CDR3: TGTGCCAGTAGAACCGGGACAGGGTCAGAGACCCAGTACTTC.

This clone came up a few times. The chain links TRBV2 to TRBJ2-5, with D unresolved. Germline lookup yields CDR1 SNHLY and CDR2 FYNNEI. The CDR3 is 10 residues long. Between the trimmed V and J ends, which lost 1 base and 6 bases, there was a span of 0 bases. The CDR3 sequence: CASSEETQYF. The CDR3 region has the DNA TGTGCCAGCAGTGAAGAGACCCAGTACTTC.

The chain carries TRBV2 and TRBJ1-1; no firm D call. The CDR3 spans 13 residues. The V and J ends lost 7 bases and 1 base respectively, with 10 bases between them. Germline CDR1 and CDR2: SNHLY and FYNNEI. In DNA form, the CDR3 reads TGTGCCAGCAAAAGTGCCGAGAACACTGAAGCTTTCTTT. Its translation: CASKSAENTEAFF.

J is TRBJ1-1 and V is TRBV5-4, with 10 bases lining up with TRBD1. Germline lookup yields CDR1 SGHNT and CDR2 YYREEE (reference sequence). The junction had 6 bases not matched to a gene; V was cut back by 5 bases and J by 5 bases. This CDR3 region has 14 residues. The CDR3, as DNA: TGTGCCAGCAGGTGGGACAGGGGTGCGACTGAAGCTTTCTTT. It codes for CASRWDRGATEAFF.

Comment on this clone: Additional DNA sequences in this sample encode the identical CDR3. This chain connects TRBV6-5 to TRBJ1-1; D is uncertain. The CDR3 runs 13 residues. The ends were cut back, 4 bases at V and 0 bases at J, with 6 bases in the middle. CDR1 is MNHEY, CDR2 SVGAGI, per germline. CDR3 loop: CASSSHMNTEAFF. CDR3 in DNA: TGTGCCAGCAGTTCCCACATGAACACTGAAGCTTTCTTT.

This chain links TRBV6-1 with TRBJ2-5; maybe TRBD1 (6 bases). The J call is in doubt because the DNA end fits TRBJ2-7 better. Germline V gives CDR1 MNHNS, CDR2 SASEGT. This CDR3 is 12 amino acids long. For the CDR3, the DNA is TGTGCCACCGAAAGACAGGACAACGAGCAGTACTTC. It is translated as CATERQDNEQYF.

The V gene is TRBV29-1, the J gene TRBJ2-7; perhaps TRBD2 as D (7 bases). The CDR3 loop spans 12 amino acids. In germline, CDR1 is SQVTM, CDR2 ANQGSEA. V lost 5 bases, J lost 5 bases, and 13 bases lay in between. CDR3 bases: TGCAGCGTTCGAGGGGGGGCCGACGAGCAGTACTTC. Amino acids: CSVRGGADEQYF.

In regard to this clone: A read error may produce the germline difference seen at one junction end. The chain couples TRBV27 to TRBJ1-1; D is uncertain. CDR1 and CDR2 from the germline V gene are MNHEY and SMNVEV (reference sequence). The CDR3 totals 13 residues. CDR3 in amino acids: CASSLSVRTEAFF. In DNA form, the CDR3 reads TGTGCCAGCAGTCTATCAGTGCGCACTGAAGCTTTCTTT.

The chain couples TRBV11-2 to TRBJ2-2; D is possibly TRBD1 (6 bases). Per the germline V gene, CDR1 is SGHAT and CDR2 is FQNNGV. The CDR3 runs 15 residues. V was cut by 7 bases and J by 5 bases, with 17 bases left in between. The CDR3 sequence is CASKAGAGWTGELFF. CDR3 DNA: TGTGCCAGCAAGGCAGGGGCCGGCTGGACCGGGGAGCTGTTTTTT. Based on the CDR3 plus reference TRBV11-2 and TRBJ2-2, the full variable domain is EAGVAQSPRYKIIEKRQSVAFWCNPISGHATLYWYQQILGQGPKLLIQFQNNGVVDDSQLPKDRFSAERLKGVDSTLKIQPAKLEDSAVYLCASKAGAGWTGELFFGEGSRLTVL.

Remarks on this clone: With a much larger clone just one base away, this may be a read error. No conserved phenylalanine or tryptophan ends this CDR3, so it is likely a read error. This chain connects TRBV27 to TRBJ2-7, with 7 nucleotides matching TRBD2. J gave up 2 bases and V 6 bases, and 10 bases lay outside the gene matches. The CDR3 has 15 amino acids. Germline lookup yields CDR1 MNHEY and CDR2 SMNVEV (reference sequence). For the CDR3, the DNA is TGTGCCAGCAGCCCCCGGGCTAGCGGACCCTACGAGCAGTACCTC. Its translation: CASSPRASGPYEQYL.

The gene calls are TRBV19 and TRBJ2-3; 7 bases are shared with TRBD2. The length of the CDR3 is 18 residues. Germline assignment: CDR1 LNHDA and CDR2 SQIVND (reference sequence). V gave up 5 bases and J gave up 0 bases; unmatched junction bases: 14. CDR3 amino acids: CASSRGLVTSRSTDTQYF. The CDR3 nucleotides are TGTGCCAGTAGTCGCGGACTAGTCACCTCCCGTAGCACAGATACGCAGTATTTT.

This clone was recorded once. The gene calls are TRBV7-2 and TRBJ2-1; 13 nucleotides agree with TRBD2. The CDR3 runs 16 residues. CDR1 SGHTA and CDR2 FQGNSA come from the germline V gene. After removal of 6 bases from V and 7 bases from J, the junction contained 9 bases not matched to a gene. The CDR3 DNA is TGTGCCAGCAGGGAGGCAGGGACTAGCGGGATTAATGAGCAGTTCTTC. Translation gives CASREAGTSGINEQFF.

The chain uses TRBV4-2 and TRBJ1-5; TRBD1 matches at 9 bases. Germline V CDR1 and CDR2: LGHNA, YNFKEQ. V dropped 4 bases and J dropped 1; count of bases not matched to a gene: 5. The CDR3 extends over 16 amino acids. The DNA for the CDR3 is TGTGCCAGCAGCCTAACCGGGACAGGGAGCAATCAGCCCCAGCATTTT. Amino acids: CASSLTGTGSNQPQHF.

This clone is a singleton in its sample. The chain joins TRBV5-4 to TRBJ2-7; perhaps TRBD2 as D (6 bases). In germline, CDR1 is SGHNT, CDR2 YYREEE (reference sequence). Trimming cost V 1 base and J 4 bases, with 12 bases left between them. The CDR3 contains 14 residues. CDR3 in DNA: TGTGCCAGCAGCTTGTCCGGGAGTAAGTACGAGCAGTACTTC. Its translation: CASSLSGSKYEQYF.